The 14 T cell receptor beta chains reported below all come from one sample, sequenced in a study of T-cell memory formation after mild COVID-19. TCRdb fed the 5' RACE reads into MiXCR, producing one record per CDR3 protein. This sample carries 250,000 to 300,000 distinct CDR3 sequences, 15% of them seen once, and the ten largest clones take 22%. The sequencing sample was made of PBMCs or a T cell subset sorted from them (not recorded which). The receptors come from a man younger than 35 who had mild COVID-19 (a few samples of this study predate the infection). Cell type and time point are not known.

A few counts support this clonotype. The chain joins TRBV5-4 to TRBJ2-3; 12 bases agree with TRBD1. V was pared by 2 bases and J by 7 bases, with 5 bases of the junction left unmatched. CDR1 and CDR2 (germline): SGHNT, YYREEE (reference sequence). CDR3 length equals 15 residues. CDR3 nucleotides: TGTGCCAGCAGCTTAGGGGACAGGGGGCCGAATACGCAGTATTTT. This gives the protein CASSLGDRGPNTQYF.

This clonotype has at least ten counts. J is TRBJ2-5 and V is TRBV5-1, with 12 bases aligning to TRBD2. V shed 4 bases, J shed 4 bases, and the junction held 5 bases outside the gene matches. Germline V lookup: CDR1 SGHRS, CDR2 YFSETQ. This CDR3 has 15 residues. As DNA, the CDR3 is TGCGCCAGCAGCCTAGCGGGGGGGCCGGGAGAGACCCAGTACTTC. It translates to CASSLAGGPGETQYF.

This chain connects TRBV4-2 to TRBJ2-6; D possibly matches TRBD1 or TRBD2 (5 bases each). Germline V CDR1 and CDR2: LGHNA, YNFKEQ. Trimming shortened V by 4 bases and J by 1 base, and 17 bases separated the two germline ends. CDR3 size: 18 residues. In DNA, the CDR3 is TGTGCCAGCAGCCGCTCCCAGAGGGGCGGATCTGGGGCCAACGTCCTGACTTTC. It specifies CASSRSQRGGSGANVLTF.

This clonotype occurred many times. The J gene is TRBJ2-3, the V gene TRBV5-5; tentative D call: TRBD2 (6 bases). Looked up from germline, CDR1 is SGHKS and CDR2 is YYEKEE (reference sequence). Deletions cut 3 bases from V and 4 bases from J, with 18 bases between. The CDR3 spans 16 residues. The CDR3 DNA reads as TGTGCCAGCAGCTGGAGGGGCCTAGCGTGGTCAGATACGCAGTATTTT. Translation: CASSWRGLAWSDTQYF.

This clonotype turned up a few times. This chain uses TRBV5-1 with TRBJ2-3; TRBD2 might be the D (6 bases). CDR1 and CDR2 from the germline V gene are SGHRS and YFSETQ. The CDR3 totals 17 residues. Trimming cost V 0 bases and J 0 bases, with 14 bases left between them. CDR3 sequence reads: CASSLAVLSGSTDTQYF. The CDR3 DNA reads as TGCGCCAGCAGCTTGGCCGTCTTGAGCGGGAGCACAGATACGCAGTATTTT.

This clonotype occurred many times. V and J are TRBV12-3 or TRBV12-4 and TRBJ1-5; no definite D call. CDR3 size: 14 residues. V dropped 6 bases and J dropped 6 bases, with 15 bases sitting between them. For the CDR3, the DNA is TGTGCCAGCAGCCCCTTAACGCGGGCTCAGCCCCAGCATTTT. Translating gives CASSPLTRAQPQHF.

This clonotype was observed a few times. The J gene is TRBJ1-5, the V gene TRBV12-3 or TRBV12-4, with D perhaps TRBD1 (6 bases). The CDR3 has 13 amino acids. Trimming removed 6 bases from V and 5 bases from J, with 11 bases in between. The CDR3 DNA reads TGTGCCAGCAGGGTGGGGGCGGATCAGCCCCAGCATTTT. Translated, it gives CASRVGADQPQHF.

The chain employs TRBV12-3 or TRBV12-4 and TRBJ2-5; TRBD2 is a possible D gene (6 bases). The CDR3 loop spans 14 amino acids. Trimming pared 5 bases from V and 10 bases from J, leaving 20 bases between. CDR3 residues: CASSPRDSTARQYF. CDR3 sequence (DNA): TGTGCCAGCAGTCCTCGGGACTCCACTGCACGCCAGTACTTC.

The gene calls are TRBV20-1 and TRBJ2-5; TRBD1 is a possible D gene (6 bases). Trimming stripped 3 bases from V and 8 bases from J, with 19 bases between. CDR3 length equals 14 residues. CDR1 is DFQATT, CDR2 SNEGSKA, per germline (reference sequence). The chain's CDR3 is CSASPPTGLDTQYF. The CDR3 nucleotides read TGCAGTGCTAGTCCCCCGACAGGCCTCGATACCCAGTACTTC.

This clonotype was seen a few times. The rearrangement uses TRBV7-2 and TRBJ1-6; D remains ambiguous. Germline CDR1 and CDR2: SGHTA and FQGNSA. The CDR3 covers 16 residues. Deletions cut 5 bases from V and 7 bases from J, with 18 bases between. CDR3 amino acids: CASSPFARSGNSPLHF. CDR3 DNA sequence: TGTGCCAGCAGCCCTTTCGCGCGCTCGGGCAATTCACCCCTCCACTTT.

The chain recombines TRBV7-2 with TRBJ1-6, with D perhaps matching TRBD1 (6 bases). The V gene's germline CDR1 is SGHTA and CDR2 FQGNSA. The length of the CDR3 is 15 residues. Trimming took off 2 bases at V and 10 bases at J, with 15 bases between the two ends. The CDR3 coding sequence is TGTGCCAGCAGCTTACAAGGGGGGTTAAACTCACCCCTCCACTTT. The encoded protein is CASSLQGGLNSPLHF.

This clonotype was observed a handful of times. The rearrangement uses TRBV9 and TRBJ1-4; D remains ambiguous. V lost 4 bases and J 8 bases, leaving 15 bases between the germline ends. CDR3 size: 14 residues. Germline V gives CDR1 SGDLS, CDR2 YYNGEE. As DNA, the CDR3 is TGTGCCAGCAGCTCAGCGGCGGCCTTGGAAAAACTGTTTTTT. Protein sequence: CASSSAAALEKLFF.

The CDR3 coding sequence is TGCGCCAGCAGCCAAGAAGGGTTCTATGGCTACACCTTC. Translated: CASSQEGFYGYTF. This sequence joins TRBV4-3 and TRBJ1-2; D is unclear. The CDR3 spans 13 residues. The germline V and J ends were trimmed by 0 bases and 4 bases, with 6 bases remaining between them. CDR1 LGHNA and CDR2 YSLEER come from the germline V gene.

A few counts support this clonotype. V and J are TRBV14 and TRBJ2-2, with D unresolved. The CDR3 sequence is 16 residues long. Looked up from germline, CDR1 is SGHDN and CDR2 is FVKESK. Trimming pared 1 base from V and 4 bases from J, leaving 13 bases between. CDR3 sequence: CASSQGMGYGTGELFF. The CDR3 DNA is TGTGCCAGCAGCCAAGGGATGGGGTATGGCACCGGGGAGCTGTTTTTT.